This TCR beta chain originates from a study of regulatory T cells in long-lasting Graves disease. The germline V and J ends were trimmed by 3 bases and 6 bases, with 9 bases remaining between them. This CDR3 spans 12 amino acids. Germline values: CDR1 DFQATT, CDR2 SNEGSKA (reference sequence). This clonotype has ten or more counts. According to the study, TCR beta libraries were built with iRepertoire HTBI primers and CDR3-region Arm-PCR. MiXCR was run by TCRdb on the multiplex PCR reads, yielding one entry per CDR3 protein. The sample has under 250,000 distinct CDR3 sequences; roughly 19% are singletons. Sample time point: newly diagnosed GD, antithyroid drugs for less than 3 months. From PBMCs, RNA was extracted and then used to make the TCR library. One endocrinology department in Xi'an, China, was where patients came from. The data also belong to a second study, concerning T cells in Graves' hyperthyroidism and ophthalmopathy. That work adds: Blood also showed most of the thyroid clonotypes that were expanded above 0.001.

This clonotype originated in a woman in her 30s with Graves disease. The material sequenced was peripheral blood mononuclear cells (PBMCs), taken at new diagnosis, from a patient treated with antithyroid drugs. The chain combines TRBV20-1 with TRBJ1-5, with D possibly matching TRBD1 (6 bases). The DNA for the CDR3 is TGCAGTGCTAGCTTGGGGGCTCAGCCCCAGCATTTT. Residues: CSASLGAQPQHF.